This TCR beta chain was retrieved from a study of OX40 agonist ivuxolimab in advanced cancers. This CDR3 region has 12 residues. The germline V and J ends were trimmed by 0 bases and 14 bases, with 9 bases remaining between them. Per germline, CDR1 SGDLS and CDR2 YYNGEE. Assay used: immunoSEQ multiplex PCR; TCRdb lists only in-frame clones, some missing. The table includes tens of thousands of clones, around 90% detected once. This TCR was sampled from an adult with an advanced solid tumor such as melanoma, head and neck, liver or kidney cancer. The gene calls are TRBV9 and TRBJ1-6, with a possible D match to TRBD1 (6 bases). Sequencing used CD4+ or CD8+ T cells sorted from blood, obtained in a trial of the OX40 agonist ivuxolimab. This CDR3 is CASSVEGEALHF. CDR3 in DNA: TGTGCCAGCAGCGTAGAGGGGGAAGCCCTCCACTTT.